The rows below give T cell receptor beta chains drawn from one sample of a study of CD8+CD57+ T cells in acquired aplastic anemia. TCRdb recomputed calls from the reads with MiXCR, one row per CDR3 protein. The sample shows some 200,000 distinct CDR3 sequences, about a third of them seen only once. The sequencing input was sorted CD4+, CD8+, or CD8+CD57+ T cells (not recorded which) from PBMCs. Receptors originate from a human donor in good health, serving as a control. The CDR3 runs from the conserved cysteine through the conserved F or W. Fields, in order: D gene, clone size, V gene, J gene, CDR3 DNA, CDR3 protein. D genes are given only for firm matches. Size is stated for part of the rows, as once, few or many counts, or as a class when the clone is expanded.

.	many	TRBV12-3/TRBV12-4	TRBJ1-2	TGTGCCAGCAGTTCCGGACGACAGGCCTACTATGGCTACACCTTC	CASSSGRQAYYGYTF
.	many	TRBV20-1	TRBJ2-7	TGCAGTGCTAGCCGGGACCACTCCTACGAGCAGTACTTC	CSASRDHSYEQYF
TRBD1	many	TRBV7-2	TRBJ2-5	TGTGCCAGCAGCTTAAGGCCGACAGGGGGGGACCAAGAGACCCAGTACTTC	CASSLRPTGGDQETQYF
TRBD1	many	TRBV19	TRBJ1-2	TGTGCCAGTAGTGTCGACAGGGACTATGGCTACACCTTC	CASSVDRDYGYTF
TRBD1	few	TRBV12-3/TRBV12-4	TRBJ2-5	TGTGCCAGCAGTTCAAGCCCGGGACAGGGTTTTCGGGAGACCCAGTACTTC	CASSSSPGQGFRETQYF
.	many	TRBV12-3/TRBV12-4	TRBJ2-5	TGTGCCAGCAGTTCATACCGACAGGCCCAAGAGACCCAGTACTTC	CASSSYRQAQETQYF
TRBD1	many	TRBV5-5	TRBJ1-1	TGTGCCAGCAGTCGAACCGGGACAGGGATGGCCACTGAAGCTTTCTTT	CASSRTGTGMATEAFF
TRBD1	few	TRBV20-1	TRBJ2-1	TGCAGTGCTAGGAGAGGGCCCCGGGACAGGGGGTACAATGAGCAGTTCTTC	CSARRGPRDRGYNEQFF
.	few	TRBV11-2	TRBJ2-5	TGTGCCAGCAGCCCTCGGACAAACGGGGAGACCCAGTACTTC	CASSPRTNGETQYF
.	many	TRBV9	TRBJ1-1	TGTGCCAGCAGCGTAGATTGGCCATCCAAGGAAGCTTTCTTT	CASSVDWPSKEAFF
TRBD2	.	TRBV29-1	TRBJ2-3	TGCAGCGTTGGCAAGACTAGCGGGAGCGATACGCAGTATTTT	CSVGKTSGSDTQYF
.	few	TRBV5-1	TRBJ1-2	TGCGCCAGCAACTTGGAGCCTCAAAACTATGGCTACACCTTC	CASNLEPQNYGYTF
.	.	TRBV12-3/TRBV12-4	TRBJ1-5	TGTGCCAGCAGTGAGGGCCGCGATAGCAATCAGCCCCAGCATTTT	CASSEGRDSNQPQHF
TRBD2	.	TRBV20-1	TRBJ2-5	TGCAGTGCTAGAGGAACTAGCGGGGCCCAAGAGACCCAGTACTTC	CSARGTSGAQETQYF
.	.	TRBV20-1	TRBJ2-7	TGCAGTGCTAGAGGGGTTGGCTACGAGCAGTACTTC	CSARGVGYEQYF
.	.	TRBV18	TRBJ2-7	TGTGCCAGCTCACCACTCGCAACCTCGGACGAGCAGTACTTC	CASSPLATSDEQYF
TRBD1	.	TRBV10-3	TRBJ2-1	TGTGCCGGAGAAGGGACAGGGGTAGGTGAGCAGTTCTTC	CAGEGTGVGEQFF
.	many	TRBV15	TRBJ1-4	TGTGCCACCAGCAGAGATTTGACTGGACCTGAAAAACTGTTTTTT	CATSRDLTGPEKLFF
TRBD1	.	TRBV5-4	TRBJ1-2	TGTGCCAGCAGCTTAGTTGCAGGGGGCGGGTATGGCTACACCTTC	CASSLVAGGGYGYTF
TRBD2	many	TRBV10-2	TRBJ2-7	TGCGCCAGCAGTGAGGCCGGGACTAGCGGGAAAGTGCAGTACTTC	CASSEAGTSGKVQYF
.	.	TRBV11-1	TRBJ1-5	TGTGCCAGCAGCTTATCTATCACGGGAAAAAATCAGCCCCAGCATTTT	CASSLSITGKNQPQHF
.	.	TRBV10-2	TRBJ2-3	TGCGCCGGCAAGGACAGAAGGACAGATACGAAGTATTTT	CAGKDRRTDTKYF
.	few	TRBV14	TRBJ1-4	TGTGCCAGCAGCCTACAAGGGGGGGGAGCTGAAAAACTGTTTTTT	CASSLQGGGAEKLFF
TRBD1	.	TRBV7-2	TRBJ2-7	TGTGCCAGCAGCCCCAGGACAGGGTTAACCTACGAGCAGTACTTC	CASSPRTGLTYEQYF
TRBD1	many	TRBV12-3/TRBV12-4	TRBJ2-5	TGTGCCAGCAGTTTAGGGACAGGGACGTACTTC	CASSLGTGTYF
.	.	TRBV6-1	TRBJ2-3	TGTGCCAGCAGTGCCAGACTATCCACAGATACGCAGTATTTT	CASSARLSTDTQYF
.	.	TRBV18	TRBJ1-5	TGTGCCAGCTCACCGGGTCAACGGGGACATAGCAATCAGCCCCAGCATTTT	CASSPGQRGHSNQPQHF
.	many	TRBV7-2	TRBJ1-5	TGTGCCAGCAGCGGAAGACAGAATCAGCCCCAGCATTTT	CASSGRQNQPQHF
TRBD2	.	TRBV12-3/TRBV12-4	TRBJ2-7	TGTGCCAGCAGTTTATCGGCGGGAGGCCTCTCCTGCGAGCAGTACTTC	CASSLSAGGLSCEQYF
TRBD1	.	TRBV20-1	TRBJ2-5	TGCAGTGCAGAAGATGGACAGGGGAAAGAGACCCAGTACTTC	CSAEDGQGKETQYF
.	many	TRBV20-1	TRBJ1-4	TGCAGTGCTATAGTATACGAAAAACTGTTTTTT	CSAIVYEKLFF
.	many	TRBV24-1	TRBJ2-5	TGTGCCACCAGTGAAACACCGGACCGTGACAAGACCCAGTACTTC	CATSETPDRDKTQYF
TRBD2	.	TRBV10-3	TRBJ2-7	TGTGCCATCAGTGAGGCGGGGGACCCAGTTTTC	CAISEAGDPVF
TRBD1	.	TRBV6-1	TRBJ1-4	TGTGCCAGCAGAGGGGGCAGCGGAGAAAAACTGTTTTTT	CASRGGSGEKLFF
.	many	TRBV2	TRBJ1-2	TGTGCCAGCGACGGGAGACAGGACACGTATGGCTACACCTTC	CASDGRQDTYGYTF
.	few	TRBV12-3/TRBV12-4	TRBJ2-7	TGTGCCAGCAGCCAGGAAGGGGGTCGTTCCTACGAGCAGTACTTC	CASSQEGGRSYEQYF
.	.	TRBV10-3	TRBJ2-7	TGTGCCATCAGTGAGTCACCAGGGGGAGGCCAGCCCCAGCAGTACTTC	CAISESPGGGQPQQYF
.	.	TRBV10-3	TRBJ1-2	TGTGCCATCACCAGTGACTATGGCTACACCTTC	CAITSDYGYTF
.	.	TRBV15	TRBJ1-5	TGTGCCACCAGCAGAGATATGGTGGGGGACAATCAGCCCCAGCATTTT	CATSRDMVGDNQPQHF
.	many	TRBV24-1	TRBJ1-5	TGTGCCACCAGTGACTACAAGGGTTTGGGTGATCAGCCCCAGCATTTT	CATSDYKGLGDQPQHF
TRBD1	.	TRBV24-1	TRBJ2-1	TGTGCCACCAGTGGGGGCGGGGGACAGGGGTACAATGAGCAGTTCTTC	CATSGGGGQGYNEQFF
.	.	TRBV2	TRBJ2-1	TGTGCCAGCAGTGAAGCGGCTCATGAGCAGTTCTTC	CASSEAAHEQFF
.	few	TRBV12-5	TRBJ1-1	TGTGCTAGTGGTTTGGCCCGCCCTTACTGGAACACTGAAGCTTTCTTT	CASGLARPYWNTEAFF
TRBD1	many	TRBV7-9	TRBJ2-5	TGTGCCAGCAGCCCGGGACAGGCACAAGAGACCCAGTACTTC	CASSPGQAQETQYF
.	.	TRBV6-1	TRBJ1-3	TGTGCCAGCAGTGAAGCGGGAGGGGTGGGAAACACCATATATTTT	CASSEAGGVGNTIYF
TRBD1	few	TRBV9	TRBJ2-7	TGTGCCAGCAGCTCATCCTTAGGACAGGGAATCTACGAGCAGTACTTC	CASSSSLGQGIYEQYF
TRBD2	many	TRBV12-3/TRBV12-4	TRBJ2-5	TGTGCCAGCAGTTTCGCGGGAGGGCTACAGACCCAGTACTTC	CASSFAGGLQTQYF
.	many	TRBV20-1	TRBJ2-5	TGCAGTGCTAGAGAGTCGCAGGGCTCAAAGACCCAGTACTTC	CSARESQGSKTQYF
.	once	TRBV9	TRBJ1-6	TGTGCCAGCAGCGTAGGGGGGGGGCATAATTCACCCCTCCACTTT	CASSVGGGHNSPLHF
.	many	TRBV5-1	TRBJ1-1	TGCGCCAGCAGCAGGATCGGCGAATCGTCTGAAGCTTTCTTT	CASSRIGESSEAFF
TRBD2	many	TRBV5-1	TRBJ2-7	TGCGCCAGCAGCAGGGGACTAGCGTCCTACGAGCAGTACTTC	CASSRGLASYEQYF
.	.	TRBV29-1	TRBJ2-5	TGCAGCGTAAGGCTGCAAGAGACCCAGTACTTC	CSVRLQETQYF
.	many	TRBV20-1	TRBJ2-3	TGCAGTGCTAGAGATCGGGGCGGATTCACAGATACGCAGTATTTT	CSARDRGGFTDTQYF
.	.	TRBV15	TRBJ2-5	TGTGCCACCAGCACCTCGGGGACCCAGTACTTC	CATSTSGTQYF
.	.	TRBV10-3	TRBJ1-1	TGTGCCAGCAGCGAAAGCTGGGGCCGCCACACGAACACTGAAGCTTTCTTT	CASSESWGRHTNTEAFF